This T cell receptor beta chain was sequenced for a study of blood T cell repertoires in COVID-19. Turning to the study itself: T cells, B-cell-depleted T cells, or PBMCs provided the cDNA or gDNA that served as material.

Original handling: Using reference gene primer amplification, nucleated cell counts were estimated. The assay was immunoSEQ multiplex PCR, and TCRdb's table has in-frame clones only and misses some. The DNA gave D and trimming, while V, J and clone size come from that table. The table shows roughly 260,000 clones, with about 90% occurring only once. The CDR3 runs 19 residues. Per germline, CDR1 SGHAT and CDR2 FQNNGV. Trimming cost V 5 bases and J 2 bases; bases outside gene matches: 16. The clonotype was recovered from a woman aged 25 to 39 with COVID-19, enrolled during active disease. The sequenced sample consisted of peripheral blood. The chain links TRBV11-2 to TRBJ2-3; 10 bases line up with TRBD2. CDR3 DNA: TGTGCCAGCAGCCCCAAGCCGCCGGGACTAGCGAGCCTCACAGATACGCAGTATTTT. Translating it yields CASSPKPPGLASLTDTQYF.